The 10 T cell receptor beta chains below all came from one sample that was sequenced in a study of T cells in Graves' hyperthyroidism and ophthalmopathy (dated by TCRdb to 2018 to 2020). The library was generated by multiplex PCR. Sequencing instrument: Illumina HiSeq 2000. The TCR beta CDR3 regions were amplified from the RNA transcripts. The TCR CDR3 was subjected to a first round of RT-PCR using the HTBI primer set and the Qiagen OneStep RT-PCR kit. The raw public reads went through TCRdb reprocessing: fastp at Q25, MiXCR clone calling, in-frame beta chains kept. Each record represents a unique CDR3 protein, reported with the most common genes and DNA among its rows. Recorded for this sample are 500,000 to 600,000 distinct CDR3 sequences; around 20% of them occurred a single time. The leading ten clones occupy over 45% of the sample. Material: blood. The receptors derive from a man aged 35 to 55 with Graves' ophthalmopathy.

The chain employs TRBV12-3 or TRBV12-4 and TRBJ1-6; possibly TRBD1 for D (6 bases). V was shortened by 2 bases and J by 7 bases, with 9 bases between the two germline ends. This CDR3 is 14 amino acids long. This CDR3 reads CASSLKGVNSPLHF. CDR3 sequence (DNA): TGTGCCAGCAGTTTAAAGGGGGTAAATTCACCCCTCCACTTT.

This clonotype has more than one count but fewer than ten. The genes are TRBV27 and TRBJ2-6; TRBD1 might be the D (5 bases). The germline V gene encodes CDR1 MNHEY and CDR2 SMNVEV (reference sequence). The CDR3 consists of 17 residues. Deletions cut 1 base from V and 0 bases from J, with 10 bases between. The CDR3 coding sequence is TGTGCCAGCAGTTTATGGGGCCAGTACTCTGGGGCCAACGTCCTGACTTTC. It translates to CASSLWGQYSGANVLTF.

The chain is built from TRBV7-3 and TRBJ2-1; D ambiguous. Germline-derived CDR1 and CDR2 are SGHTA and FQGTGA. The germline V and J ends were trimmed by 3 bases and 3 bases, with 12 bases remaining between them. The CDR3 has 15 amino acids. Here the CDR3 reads CASSFGPVNYNEQFF. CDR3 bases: TGTGCCAGCAGCTTTGGGCCAGTTAACTACAATGAGCAGTTCTTC. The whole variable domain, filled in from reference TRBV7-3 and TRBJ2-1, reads GAGVSQTPSNKVTEKGKYVELRCDPISGHTALYWYRQSLGQGPEFLIYFQGTGAADDSGLPNDRFFAVRPEGSVSTLKIQRTERGDSAVYLCASSFGPVNYNEQFFGPGTRLTVL.

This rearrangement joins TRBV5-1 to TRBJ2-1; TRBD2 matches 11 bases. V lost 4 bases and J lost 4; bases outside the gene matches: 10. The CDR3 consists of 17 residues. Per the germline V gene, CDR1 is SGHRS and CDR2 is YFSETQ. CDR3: CASSPGLAALFYNEQFF. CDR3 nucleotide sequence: TGCGCCAGCAGCCCGGGACTAGCGGCTTTGTTTTACAATGAGCAGTTCTTC.

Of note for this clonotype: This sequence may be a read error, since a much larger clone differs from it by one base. For the CDR3, the DNA is TGTGCCAGCAGCTTAGACGTATGGGAGGCGCAGGGATACGAGCAGTACTTC. This gives the protein CASSLDVWEAQGYEQYF. V and J are TRBV11-2 and TRBJ2-7; a weak D match, TRBD2 (6 bases). CDR3 length: 17 residues. V was trimmed by 0 bases and J by 4 bases, leaving 19 bases between them. Germline V gene lookup returns CDR1 SGHAT and CDR2 FQNNGV.

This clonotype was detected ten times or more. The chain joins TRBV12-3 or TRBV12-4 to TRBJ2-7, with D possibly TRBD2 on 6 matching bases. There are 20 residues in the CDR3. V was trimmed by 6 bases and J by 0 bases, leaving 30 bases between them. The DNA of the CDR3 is TGTGCCAGCAGCCCGAAATTCGGGACTCCTCAGTTTGTGTCCTCCTACGAGCAGTACTTC. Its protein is CASSPKFGTPQFVSSYEQYF.

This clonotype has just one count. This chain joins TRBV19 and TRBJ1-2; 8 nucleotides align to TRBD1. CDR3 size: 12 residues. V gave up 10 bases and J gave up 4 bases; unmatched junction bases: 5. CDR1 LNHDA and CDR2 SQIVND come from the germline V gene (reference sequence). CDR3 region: CAISDRGYGYTF. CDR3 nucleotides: TGTGCCATCTCCGACAGGGGCTATGGCTACACCTTC.

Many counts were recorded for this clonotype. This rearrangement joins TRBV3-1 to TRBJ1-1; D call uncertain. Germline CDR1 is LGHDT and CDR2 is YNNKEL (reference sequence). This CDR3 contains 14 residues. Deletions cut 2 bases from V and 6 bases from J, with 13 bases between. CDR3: CASSQRPDGAEAFF. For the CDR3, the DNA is TGTGCCAGCAGCCAAAGACCCGATGGGGCTGAAGCTTTCTTT.

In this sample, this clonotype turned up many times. CDR3 in amino acids: CSGSPLAESYNEQFF. In nucleotides, the CDR3 is TGCAGTGGAAGTCCCCTAGCGGAATCCTACAATGAGCAGTTCTTC. This rearrangement joins TRBV20-1 to TRBJ2-1; 7 bases are shared with TRBD2. With 7 bases clipped from V and 1 base from J, the junction kept 10 bases outside the gene matches. Germline loops: CDR1 DFQATT, CDR2 SNEGSKA (reference sequence). The CDR3 sequence is 15 residues long.

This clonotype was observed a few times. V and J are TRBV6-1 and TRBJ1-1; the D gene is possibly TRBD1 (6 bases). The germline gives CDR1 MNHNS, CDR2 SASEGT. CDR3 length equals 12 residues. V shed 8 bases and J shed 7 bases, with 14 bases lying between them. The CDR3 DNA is TGTGCCAGCGGTGGGGGGGCGAGTGAAGCTTTCTTT. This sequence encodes CASGGGASEAFF.